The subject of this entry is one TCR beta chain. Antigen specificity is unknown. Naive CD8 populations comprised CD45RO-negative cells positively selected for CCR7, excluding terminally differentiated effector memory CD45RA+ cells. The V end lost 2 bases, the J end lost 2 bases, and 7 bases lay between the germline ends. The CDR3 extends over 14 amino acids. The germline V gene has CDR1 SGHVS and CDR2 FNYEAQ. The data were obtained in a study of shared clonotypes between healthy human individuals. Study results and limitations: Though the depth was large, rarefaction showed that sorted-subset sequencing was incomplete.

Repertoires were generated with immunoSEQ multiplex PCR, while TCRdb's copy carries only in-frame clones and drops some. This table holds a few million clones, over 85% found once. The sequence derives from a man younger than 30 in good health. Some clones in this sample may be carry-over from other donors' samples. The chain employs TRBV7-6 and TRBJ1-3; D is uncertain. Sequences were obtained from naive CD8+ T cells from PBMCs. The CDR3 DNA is TGTGCCAGCAGCTTATCCGTAACTGGAAACACCATATATTTT. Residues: CASSLSVTGNTIYF.